The 14 T cell receptor beta chains below all came from one sample that was sequenced in a study of CD8 T cells in ankylosing spondylitis. Each CDR3 protein gets one entry after TCRdb re-called the 5' RACE reads with MiXCR. The table shows 200,000 to 250,000 distinct CDR3 sequences, with over 9.5% occurring only once. The sequenced sample was blood, either unsorted or a sorted T cell fraction (not recorded which). The receptors were sampled from a male donor with ankylosing spondylitis or in good health (not recorded which).

The gene calls are TRBV20-1 and TRBJ2-1; TRBD1 is a possible D gene (5 bases). V dropped 4 bases and J dropped 8 bases, with 12 bases sitting between them. Germline CDR1 reads DFQATT; CDR2 reads SNEGSKA (reference sequence). The CDR3 is 12 amino acids. The DNA for the CDR3 is TGCAGTGCTAAGGGCAGGGTGGATGAGCAGTTCTTC. Translation gives CSAKGRVDEQFF.

J is TRBJ2-5 and V is TRBV5-1; D is undetermined. CDR3 length: 11 residues. CDR1 SGHRS and CDR2 YFSETQ come from the germline V gene. Trimming cost V 9 bases and J 2 bases, with 8 bases left between them. CDR3 nucleotide sequence: TGCGCCAACATCGAGCAAGAGACCCAGTACTTC. Its translation: CANIEQETQYF.

In regard to this clonotype: A read error may be the cause here, since a much bigger clone is one base away. The chain joins TRBV30 to TRBJ2-2, with 14 nucleotides matching TRBD2. Germline V gene lookup returns CDR1 GTSNPN and CDR2 SVGIG (reference sequence). The CDR3 contains 15 residues. In DNA, the CDR3 is TGTGACTGGACTAGCGGGAGGTCCCACACCGGGGAGCTGTTTTTT. This translates into CDWTSGRSHTGELFF. Combining the CDR3 with reference TRBV30 and TRBJ2-2 gives the whole variable domain SQTIHQWPATLVQPVGSPLSLECTVEGTSNPNLYWYRQAAGRGLQLLFYSVGIGQISSEVPQNLSASRPQDRQFILSSKKLLLSDSGFYLCDWTSGRSHTGELFFGEGSRLTVL.

This clonotype was counted at least ten times. The rearrangement joins TRBV4-2 to TRBJ2-4; no clear D. Trimming took 1 base from V and 0 from J, leaving 10 bases between them. Germline CDR1 LGHNA, CDR2 YNFKEQ. The CDR3 contains 16 residues. Here the CDR3 reads CASSQVEDLAKNIQYF. The CDR3 DNA is TGTGCCAGCAGCCAAGTTGAGGATTTAGCCAAAAACATTCAGTACTTC.

A few counts support this clonotype. The chain carries TRBV3-1 and TRBJ2-7, with D uncertain. Trimming removed 2 bases from V and 3 bases from J, with 5 bases in between. The CDR3 is made up of 12 amino acids. CDR1 and CDR2 (germline): LGHDT, YNNKEL (reference sequence). The CDR3 DNA is TGTGCCAGCAGCCAACACGGCTACGAGCAGTACTTC. It codes for CASSQHGYEQYF.

This chain uses TRBV3-1 with TRBJ2-7; D may be TRBD1 or TRBD2 (5 bases each). Trimming removed 4 bases from V and 2 bases from J, with 15 bases in between. CDR1 is LGHDT, CDR2 YNNKEL, per germline (reference sequence). There are 15 residues in the CDR3. CDR3 sequence reads: CASSLRDAPTYEQYF. In DNA, the CDR3 is TGTGCCAGCAGCCTCAGGGACGCGCCCACCTACGAGCAGTACTTC.

This clonotype was observed at least ten times. J is TRBJ2-1 and V is TRBV5-1, with D perhaps matching TRBD1 (5 bases). The CDR3 has 14 residues. The V and J ends lost 0 bases and 3 bases respectively, with 7 bases between them. Germline CDR1 SGHRS, CDR2 YFSETQ. In DNA, the CDR3 is TGCGCCAGCAGCTTGGGGGGCTACTACAATGAGCAGTTCTTC. It specifies CASSLGGYYNEQFF.

This clonotype was seen at least ten times. This chain joins TRBV29-1 and TRBJ1-1; a weak D match, TRBD1 (6 bases). With 6 bases removed from V and 11 bases from J, the gap between germline ends came to 13 bases. The CDR3 extends over 10 amino acids. The germline V gene encodes CDR1 SQVTM and CDR2 ANQGSEA. The CDR3 spells CSVYQGRAFF. The CDR3 DNA is TGCAGCGTATATCAGGGGAGGGCTTTCTTT. The full variable domain, its missing parts supplied by reference TRBV29-1 and TRBJ1-1, is SAVISQKPSRDICQRGTSLTIQCQVDSQVTMMFWYRQQPGQSLTLIATANQGSEATYESGFVIDKFPISRPNLTFSTLTVSNMSPEDSSIYLCSVYQGRAFFGQGTRLTVV.

This clonotype was counted ten times or more. V is TRBV12-3 or TRBV12-4 and J is TRBJ2-4, with no clear D. This CDR3 has 15 amino acids. Trimming pared 5 bases from V and 7 bases from J, leaving 18 bases between. CDR3 residues: CASSPPGPLRNIQYF. The CDR3 coding sequence is TGTGCCAGCAGTCCCCCCGGGCCGCTCAGGAACATTCAGTACTTC.

This clonotype was detected ten times or more. This chain uses TRBV5-5 with TRBJ1-1, with D unresolved. Germline-derived CDR1 and CDR2 are SGHKS and YYEKEE (reference sequence). The CDR3 has 14 residues. Between the trimmed V and J ends, which lost 4 bases and 1 base, there was a span of 11 bases. The CDR3 nucleotides are TGTGCCAGCAGCAGAGCCTGGTCGAACACTGAAGCTTTCTTT. It specifies CASSRAWSNTEAFF.

This clonotype was counted at least ten times. The chain couples TRBV6-5 to TRBJ2-1, with D tentatively TRBD2 (6 bases). V was cut by 2 bases and J by 7 bases, with 9 bases left in between. The CDR3 runs 13 residues. Looked up from germline, CDR1 is MNHEY and CDR2 is SVGAGI. CDR3 in amino acids: CASSYPGVNEQFF. In DNA, the CDR3 is TGTGCCAGCAGTTACCCGGGGGTAAATGAGCAGTTCTTC.

This clonotype was observed at least ten times. The V call is TRBV3-1, the J call TRBJ2-7; 11 bases map to TRBD2. V gave up 4 bases and J gave up 2 bases; unmatched junction bases: 4. From germline, CDR1 is LGHDT and CDR2 YNNKEL (reference sequence). The CDR3 extends over 15 amino acids. CDR3 sequence: CASSPKLAGAYEQYF. DNA of the CDR3: TGTGCCAGCAGCCCAAAACTAGCGGGGGCCTACGAGCAGTACTTC.

This clonotype was picked up many times. The chain couples TRBV6-4 to TRBJ2-4; D is possibly TRBD2 (5 bases). With 2 bases removed from V and 7 bases from J, the gap between germline ends came to 12 bases. The CDR3 covers 14 residues. Germline V gives CDR1 MRHNA, CDR2 SNTAGT. The CDR3 is CASSDGPEGNIQYF. The CDR3 coding sequence is TGTGCCAGCAGTGACGGGCCCGAGGGTAACATTCAGTACTTC.

There are many counts of this clonotype. The rearrangement uses TRBV5-1 and TRBJ1-3, with 7 bases aligning to TRBD1. J lost 4 bases, V lost 3 bases, and 1 base had no gene match. Looked up from germline, CDR1 is SGHRS and CDR2 is YFSETQ. The CDR3 extends over 13 amino acids. The CDR3 region is CASSSGQGNTIYF. CDR3 sequence (DNA): TGCGCCAGCAGCTCGGGACAGGGAAACACCATATATTTT.